These T cell receptor beta chains were read from a single sample in a study of cytomegalovirus exposure and HLA in healthy donors. Sequencing used immunoSEQ multiplex PCR; TCRdb keeps in-frame clones, though not all of them. The table lists around 40,000 clones, over 60% of them singletons. Specimen: PBMCs. The receptor source for this set is a man aged 25-45 years in good health and CMV-seronegative. The CDR3 runs from the conserved cysteine through the conserved F or W. A D gene is named only where the DNA matches it firmly. A row's size may be missing; if present it is once, few, many or a size class.

D gene	V gene	J gene	clone size	CDR3 DNA	CDR3 protein
.	TRBV5-1	TRBJ1-1	few	TGCGCCAGCAGCATGACAGCCTCTATGGGAAACACTGAAGCTTTCTTT	CASSMTASMGNTEAFF
TRBD1	TRBV29-1	TRBJ2-7	.	TGCAGCGTTGGACAGGGGGTCTCCTACGAGCAGTACTTC	CSVGQGVSYEQYF
.	TRBV4-1	TRBJ2-1	once	TGCGCCAGCAGCCAAGGGGCAGGCCGGAATGAGCAGTTCTTC	CASSQGAGRNEQFF
TRBD1	TRBV6-5	TRBJ2-5	.	TGTGCCAGCAGCGAAGGACAGGGCCAAGAGACCCAGTACTTC	CASSEGQGQETQYF
.	TRBV2	TRBJ1-3	.	TGTGCCAGCAGTGACCGACAGGAGATCTCTGGAAACACCATATATTTT	CASSDRQEISGNTIYF
.	TRBV7-2	TRBJ2-7	.	TGTGCCAGCAGCACCCCGGGACAAGTAGCCTACGAGCAGTACTTC	CASSTPGQVAYEQYF
.	TRBV4-3	TRBJ2-3	.	TGCGCCAGCAGCCAAGACCTAGGATGGTCTGAGGCAGATACGCAGTATTTT	CASSQDLGWSEADTQYF
.	TRBV29-1	TRBJ1-1	.	TGCAGCGCTCGAACAGGGTTAACTGAAGCTTTCTTT	CSARTGLTEAFF
TRBD1	TRBV29-1	TRBJ2-7	once	TGCAGCGTCCTTACAGGGGTTACCTACGAGCAGTACTTC	CSVLTGVTYEQYF
.	TRBV5-1	TRBJ2-5	.	TGCGCCAGCAGCTTGGTGGGGCGCCAAGAGACCCAGTACTTC	CASSLVGRQETQYF
TRBD1	TRBV6-6	TRBJ2-4	.	TGTGCCAGCAGTCGGGAGGGGACAGGGGATAACATTCAGTACTTC	CASSREGTGDNIQYF
.	TRBV5-4	TRBJ1-5	.	TGTGCCAGCAGCTTGGATCGGGGGCAGCCCCAGCATTTT	CASSLDRGQPQHF
.	TRBV13	TRBJ2-7	.	TGTGCCAGCAGCTCCCGAGATGCGGGCGAGCAGTACTTC	CASSSRDAGEQYF
.	TRBV2	TRBJ1-4	.	TGTGCCAGCAGTGAAGCAAGGGAGCGGGCTGAAAAACTGTTTTTT	CASSEARERAEKLFF
.	TRBV29-1	TRBJ1-1	.	TGCAGCGTTGGCGGAGGCGGCACTGAAGCTTTCTTT	CSVGGGGTEAFF
.	TRBV7-9	TRBJ1-2	many	TGTGCCAGCAGCTTAGAGCCCGTTGAATATGGCTACACCTTC	CASSLEPVEYGYTF
TRBD1	TRBV7-2	TRBJ2-7	few	TGTGCCAGCAGCTCCCCTAGAGTTGACAGGGTATCCTACGAGCAGTACTTC	CASSSPRVDRVSYEQYF
.	TRBV6-1	TRBJ2-1	.	TGTGCCAGCAGTGAACTGGGGCGGGGGCCGTACAATGAGCAGTTCTTC	CASSELGRGPYNEQFF
.	TRBV7-8	TRBJ1-4	.	TGTGCCAGCAGCTATTGGAGTGAAAAACTGTTTTTT	CASSYWSEKLFF
.	TRBV6-1	TRBJ1-2	.	TGTGCCAGCAGTGCCTCACAGGTGGCTATGTGGGGCTACACCTTC	CASSASQVAMWGYTF
.	TRBV2	TRBJ2-1	.	TGTGCCAGCAGTGAACCCAGGCGGGGAGGAAATGAGCAGTTCTTC	CASSEPRRGGNEQFF
.	TRBV28	TRBJ2-3	.	TGTGCCAGCAGTTCCCGGTGGGCACCAAGCACAGATACGCAGTATTTT	CASSSRWAPSTDTQYF
TRBD1	TRBV5-6	TRBJ2-2	.	TGTGCCAGCAGCTTGTCGGGCAGGGGGCGAACCGGGGAGCTGTTTTTT	CASSLSGRGRTGELFF
.	TRBV5-1	TRBJ2-1	.	TGCGCCAGCAGCTTGGCGGGTGTAAATGAGCAGTTCTTC	CASSLAGVNEQFF
.	TRBV15	TRBJ1-4	.	TGTGCCACCAGCTCCCGGGGTGGCGAAAAACTGTTTTTT	CATSSRGGEKLFF
.	TRBV6-6	TRBJ2-3	few	TGTGCCAGCAGTTACATGACAGGCAGCACAGATACGCAGTATTTT	CASSYMTGSTDTQYF
.	TRBV6-6	TRBJ2-1	.	TGTGCCAGCAGTTACTCCCGCGGAGAGGGGCAGTTCTTC	CASSYSRGEGQFF
.	TRBV4-2	TRBJ1-2	few	TGTGCCAGCAGCCACATACCGGGTGACTATGGCTACACCTTC	CASSHIPGDYGYTF
.	TRBV25-1	TRBJ2-3	.	TGTGCCAGCAGTGAATTGAAGGGAGCCGCAGATACGCAGTATTTT	CASSELKGAADTQYF
.	TRBV6-5	TRBJ1-1	few	TGTGCCAGCACCAGGAACACTGAAGCTTTCTTT	CASTRNTEAFF
TRBD1	TRBV28	TRBJ1-1	few	TGTGCCAGCAGTTCCAAGGCGGGACCCAGGGGGGACACTGAAGCTTTCTTT	CASSSKAGPRGDTEAFF
TRBD2	TRBV11-3	TRBJ2-1	.	TGTGCCAGCAGCTTAGATGGTCCCCGGGGGGGTGAGCAGTTCTTC	CASSLDGPRGGEQFF
.	TRBV10-3	TRBJ1-1	once	TGTGCCACTGGTCGGGTCGCGAACACTGAAGCTTTCTTT	CATGRVANTEAFF
TRBD2	TRBV29-1	TRBJ2-1	.	TGCAGCGTTGAAGGAGCGGGGGGCCTTAGCTCCTACAATGAGCAGTTCTTC	CSVEGAGGLSSYNEQFF
TRBD1	TRBV6-1	TRBJ2-7	.	TGTGCCAGCAGTCTCAGGGGGCTGTACGAGCAGTACTTC	CASSLRGLYEQYF
.	TRBV7-6	TRBJ2-5	.	TGTGCCAGCAATCCGCTTACAGGGCGACCTTTAGAGACCCAGTACTTC	CASNPLTGRPLETQYF
.	TRBV7-2	TRBJ2-5	.	TGTGCCAGCAGCCCAGAGCGTGCTACGAGGACCCAGTACTTC	CASSPERATRTQYF
TRBD1	TRBV5-1	TRBJ2-7	once	TGCGCCAGCAGACAGGGACAGGGGGTCACCAGCTCCTACGAGCAGTACTTC	CASRQGQGVTSSYEQYF
.	TRBV6-1	TRBJ1-5	medium-sized	TGTGCCAGCAGGGGGCTTCAGCCCCAGCATTTT	CASRGLQPQHF
.	TRBV27	TRBJ2-7	.	TGTGCCAGCAGCACCGACGGGAGGGGGCGAGAGCAGTACTTC	CASSTDGRGREQYF
TRBD1	TRBV6-1	TRBJ1-2	few	TGTGCCAGCAGTGGACAGGGGTGGAATGGCTACACCTTC	CASSGQGWNGYTF
.	TRBV11-3	TRBJ2-7	.	TGTGCCAGCAGTCCCGACGGGTTCGGGGAGCAGTACTTC	CASSPDGFGEQYF
.	TRBV29-1	TRBJ1-5	.	TGCAGCGTTGTAGGTGTAGGCGGTCAGCCCCAGCATTTT	CSVVGVGGQPQHF
.	TRBV4-1	TRBJ1-1	.	TGCGCCAGCAGCCAAGATCCTAGGGGAATGAACACTGAAGCTTTCTTT	CASSQDPRGMNTEAFF
.	TRBV4-1	TRBJ2-6	.	TGCGCCAGCAGCCCCTGGCAGGGGAAGAGTACTGGGGCCAACGTCCTGACTTTC	CASSPWQGKSTGANVLTF
.	TRBV29-1	TRBJ1-1	.	TGCAGCGTTGTCGGGAACACTGAAGCTTTCTTT	CSVVGNTEAFF
TRBD1	TRBV28	TRBJ1-4	.	TGTGCCAGCAGTGACCGGACAGGGGGCCATGAAAAACTGTTTTTT	CASSDRTGGHEKLFF
.	TRBV2	TRBJ2-7	.	TGTGCCAGCAGGGCTACAGGGATAGGAAAGTACGAGCAGTACTTC	CASRATGIGKYEQYF
.	TRBV6-1	TRBJ2-7	.	TGTGCCAGCAGTGAAGCCGACAGTTCCTACGAGCAGTACTTC	CASSEADSSYEQYF
.	TRBV10-1	TRBJ2-7	.	TGCGCCAGCAGCCCTGGACTATCCTACGAGCAGTACTTC	CASSPGLSYEQYF
.	TRBV28	TRBJ1-2	once	TGTGCCAGCAGCCCCAAGGGGGGGGCGGGCTATGGCTACACCTTC	CASSPKGGAGYGYTF
.	TRBV4-1	TRBJ2-1	.	TGCGCCAGCTCGGGATTCGACGGGTCTAATTACAATGAGCAGTTCTTC	CASSGFDGSNYNEQFF
.	TRBV7-7	TRBJ1-1	few	TGTGCTAGCAGCTCACAGGTGAACACTGAAGCTTTCTTT	CASSSQVNTEAFF
.	TRBV6-5	TRBJ1-2	.	TGTGCCAGCGGACCAGGGGAATATGGCTACACCTTC	CASGPGEYGYTF